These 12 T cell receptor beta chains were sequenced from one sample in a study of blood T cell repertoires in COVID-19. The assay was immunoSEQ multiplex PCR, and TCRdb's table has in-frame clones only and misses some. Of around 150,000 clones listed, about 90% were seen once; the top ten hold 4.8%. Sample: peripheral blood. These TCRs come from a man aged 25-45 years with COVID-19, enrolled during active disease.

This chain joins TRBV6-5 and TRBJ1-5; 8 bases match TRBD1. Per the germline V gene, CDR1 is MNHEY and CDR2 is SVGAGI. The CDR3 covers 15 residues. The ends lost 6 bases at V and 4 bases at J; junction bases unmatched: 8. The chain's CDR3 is CASRSQGAGNQPQHF. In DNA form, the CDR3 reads TGTGCCAGCAGATCCCAGGGGGCTGGGAATCAGCCCCAGCATTTT.

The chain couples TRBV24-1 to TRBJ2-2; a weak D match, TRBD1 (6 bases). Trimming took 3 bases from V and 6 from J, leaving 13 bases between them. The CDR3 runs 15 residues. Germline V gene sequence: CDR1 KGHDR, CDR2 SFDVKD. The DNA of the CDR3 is TGTGCCACCAGTGATGCAGGGGAATTTGCCGGGGAGCTGTTTTTT. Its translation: CATSDAGEFAGELFF.

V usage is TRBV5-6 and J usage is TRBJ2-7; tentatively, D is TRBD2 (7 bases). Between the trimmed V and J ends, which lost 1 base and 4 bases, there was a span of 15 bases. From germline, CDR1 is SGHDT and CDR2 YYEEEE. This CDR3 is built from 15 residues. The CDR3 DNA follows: TGTGCCAGCAGCTTGAGGGTACAGGGAGGGTACGAGCAGTACTTC. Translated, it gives CASSLRVQGGYEQYF.

The CDR3 DNA is TGCGCCAGCAGTCGGACCCCGCTAGCGGGAGGGTACAATGAGCAGTTCTTC. Encoded protein: CASSRTPLAGGYNEQFF. The V gene is TRBV10-2, the J gene TRBJ2-1; 12 nucleotides line up with TRBD2. With 5 bases clipped from V and 4 bases from J, the junction kept 9 bases outside the gene matches. The germline V gene encodes CDR1 WSHSY and CDR2 SAAADI. This CDR3 has 17 residues.

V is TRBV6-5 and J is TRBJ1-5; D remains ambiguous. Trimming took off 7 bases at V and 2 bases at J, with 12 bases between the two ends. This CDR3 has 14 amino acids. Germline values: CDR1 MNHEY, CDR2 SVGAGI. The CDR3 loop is CASTKTGGNQPQHF. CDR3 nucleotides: TGTGCCAGCACCAAAACGGGTGGCAATCAGCCCCAGCATTTT.

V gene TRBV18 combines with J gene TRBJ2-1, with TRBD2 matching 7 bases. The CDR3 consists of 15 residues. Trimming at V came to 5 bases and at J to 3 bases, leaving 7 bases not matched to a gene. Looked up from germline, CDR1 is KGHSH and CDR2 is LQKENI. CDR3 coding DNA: TGTGCCAGCTCAAAACCTAGCGGAATCTACAATGAGCAGTTCTTC. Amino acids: CASSKPSGIYNEQFF.

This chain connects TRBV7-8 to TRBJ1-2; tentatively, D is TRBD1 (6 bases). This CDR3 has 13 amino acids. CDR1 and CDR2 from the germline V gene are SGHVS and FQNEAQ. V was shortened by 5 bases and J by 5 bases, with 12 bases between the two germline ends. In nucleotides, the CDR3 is TGTGCCAGCAGCCCTGGACAGACTTATGGCTACACCTTC. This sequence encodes CASSPGQTYGYTF.

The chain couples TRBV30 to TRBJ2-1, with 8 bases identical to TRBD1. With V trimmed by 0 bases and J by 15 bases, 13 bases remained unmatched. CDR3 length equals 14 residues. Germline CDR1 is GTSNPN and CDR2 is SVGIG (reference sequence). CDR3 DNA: TGTGCCTGGAGTGTAGCCCCCGGACAGGGTCGGCCGTTCTTC. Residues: CAWSVAPGQGRPFF.

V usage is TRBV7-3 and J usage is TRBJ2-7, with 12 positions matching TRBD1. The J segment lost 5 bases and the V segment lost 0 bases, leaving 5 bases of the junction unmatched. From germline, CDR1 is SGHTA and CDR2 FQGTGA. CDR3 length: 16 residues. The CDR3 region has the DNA TGTGCCAGCAGCTTAACTACGGGACAGGGGGCCAACGAGCAGTACTTC. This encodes CASSLTTGQGANEQYF.

CDR3 DNA: TGTGCCAGCAGCAAACCCGGGACTAATGAAAAACTGTTTTTT. Its translation is CASSKPGTNEKLFF. This chain joins TRBV21-1 and TRBJ1-4. TRBV21-1 has pseudogene status. The CDR3 contains 14 residues.

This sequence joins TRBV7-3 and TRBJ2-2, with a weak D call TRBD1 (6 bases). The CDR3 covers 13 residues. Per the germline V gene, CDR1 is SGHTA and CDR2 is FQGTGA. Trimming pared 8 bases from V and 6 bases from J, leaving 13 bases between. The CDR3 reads CASQYGGAGELFF. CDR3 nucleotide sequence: TGTGCCAGCCAATATGGGGGCGCCGGGGAGCTGTTTTTT. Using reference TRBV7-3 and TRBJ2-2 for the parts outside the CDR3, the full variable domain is GAGVSQTPSNKVTEKGKYVELRCDPISGHTALYWYRQSLGQGPEFLIYFQGTGAADDSGLPNDRFFAVRPEGSVSTLKIQRTERGDSAVYLCASQYGGAGELFFGEGSRLTVL.

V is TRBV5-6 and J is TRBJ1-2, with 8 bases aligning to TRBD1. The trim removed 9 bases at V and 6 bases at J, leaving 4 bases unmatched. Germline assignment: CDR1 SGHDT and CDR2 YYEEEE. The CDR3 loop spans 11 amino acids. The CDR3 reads CATGTGDGYTF. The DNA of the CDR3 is TGTGCCACGGGGACAGGAGATGGCTACACCTTC.